A single sample gave rise to the 32 T cell receptor beta chains below, sequenced in a study of blood T cell repertoires in COVID-19. The repertoire was sequenced with immunoSEQ multiplex PCR; TCRdb's copy has only in-frame clones and lacks some. Counted here are 180,000 or so clones, 85% to 90% occurring once; the ten biggest clones make up under 2.5%. The sequenced sample consisted of PBMCs or T cells enriched from blood (not recorded which). The receptors were sampled from a woman aged 40-49 years with acute COVID-19.

The rearrangement uses TRBV27 and TRBJ2-7; 7 bases line up with TRBD1. Germline CDR1 and CDR2: MNHEY and SMNVEV (reference sequence). The CDR3 consists of 14 residues. V was clipped by 4 bases and J by 3 bases; unmatched bases: 6. CDR3 nucleotides: TGTGCCAGCAGTTCCAGGACAGGTTTCTACGAGCAGTACTTC. Protein: CASSSRTGFYEQYF.

CDR3 protein: CASSFLGREAFF. CDR3 DNA sequence: TGTGCCAGCAGCTTCTTGGGCAGGGAAGCTTTCTTT. The J gene is TRBJ1-1, the V gene TRBV13; D unresolved. V lost 3 bases, J lost 8 bases, and 10 bases lay in between. The CDR3 sequence is 12 residues long. CDR1 and CDR2 from the germline V gene are PRHDT and FYEKMQ (reference sequence).

The rearrangement links TRBV5-6 to TRBJ1-2, with 8 bases fitting TRBD1. The CDR3 is made up of 15 amino acids. The germline CDR1 and CDR2 sequences are SGHDT and YYEEEE. After removal of 0 bases from V and 5 bases from J, the junction contained 6 bases not matched to a gene. In nucleotides, the CDR3 is TGTGCCAGCAGCTTGGGGGCAGGGGGCGCGTATGGCTACACCTTC. Residues: CASSLGAGGAYGYTF.

This clone was recorded once. The chain carries TRBV6-1 and TRBJ2-1, with D possibly matching TRBD1 (5 bases). CDR1 MNHNS and CDR2 SASEGT come from the germline V gene. Between the trimmed V and J ends, which lost 2 bases and 4 bases, there was a span of 9 bases. CDR3 length equals 14 residues. CDR3: CASSELRGYNEQFF. Written as DNA, the CDR3 is TGTGCCAGCAGTGAACTTAGGGGTTACAATGAGCAGTTCTTC.

The chain carries TRBV19 and TRBJ1-6; 7 bases are a match to TRBD1. V shed 5 bases, J shed 7 bases, and the junction held 8 bases outside the gene matches. The CDR3 extends over 15 amino acids. Per germline, CDR1 LNHDA and CDR2 SQIVND (reference sequence). The CDR3, as DNA: TGTGCCAGTAGTTTGGAGGGGGCCGGGAATTCACCCCTCCACTTT. Translating gives CASSLEGAGNSPLHF.

The CDR3 DNA is TGTGCCAGCAGTTACTCGATGGGGCGTCCTGGGGCCAACGTCCTGACTTTC. Translated, it gives CASSYSMGRPGANVLTF. V gene TRBV6-2 or TRBV6-3 combines with J gene TRBJ2-6, with D possibly being TRBD1 (5 bases). V gave up 0 bases and J gave up 2 bases, with 11 bases separating them. CDR1 MNHEY and CDR2 SVGEGT come from the germline V gene. The CDR3 is 17 residues long.

The chain links TRBV28 to TRBJ1-6; possibly TRBD1 for D (5 bases). V lost 5 bases and J lost 7, with 15 bases in between. Germline V gene data show CDR1 as MDHEN and CDR2 as SYDVKM. The length of the CDR3 is 15 residues. Written as DNA, the CDR3 is TGTGCCAGCAGTACCCGACAGTTCATAAATTCACCCCTCCACTTT. Translating gives CASSTRQFINSPLHF. The entire variable domain, with the rest obtained from reference TRBV28 and TRBJ1-6, is as follows: DVKVTQSSRYLVKRTGEKVFLECVQDMDHENMFWYRQDPGLGLRLIYFSYDVKMKEKGDIPEGYSVSREKKERFSLILESASTNQTSMYLCASSTRQFINSPLHFGNGTRLTVT.

Written as DNA, the CDR3 is TGTGCCAGCAGTCCCGCCGACAGGGAAACCGAGCAGTACTTC. This encodes CASSPADRETEQYF. The V gene is TRBV6-2 or TRBV6-3, the J gene TRBJ2-7; 7 bases are shared with TRBD1. V shed 5 bases, J shed 6 bases, and the junction held 10 bases outside the gene matches. Germline CDR1 reads MNHEY; CDR2 reads SVGEGT. CDR3 length: 14 residues.

The J gene is TRBJ2-7, the V gene TRBV16, with TRBD1 matching 7 bases. After removal of 6 bases from V and 4 bases from J, the junction contained 6 bases not matched to a gene. Germline CDR1 reads KGHSY; CDR2 reads FQNENV. The CDR3 extends over 13 amino acids. The CDR3 spells CASRRDSLYEQYF. As DNA, the CDR3 is TGTGCCAGCAGACGGGACAGCCTTTACGAGCAGTACTTC. The whole variable domain, remainder taken from reference TRBV16 and TRBJ2-7, is GEEVAQTPKHLVRGEGQKAKLYCAPIKGHSYVFWYQQVLKNEFKFLISFQNENVFDETGMPKERFSAKCLPNSPCSLEIQATKLEDSAVYFCASRRDSLYEQYFGPGTRLTVT.

V gene TRBV6-6 combines with J gene TRBJ2-7, with D maybe TRBD1 (5 bases). V was pared by 0 bases and J by 1 base, with 10 bases between. There are 15 residues in the CDR3. The germline V gene encodes CDR1 MNHNY and CDR2 SVGAGI (reference sequence). CDR3 residues: CASSYSMDTSYEQYF. CDR3 in DNA: TGTGCCAGCAGTTACTCGATGGACACTTCCTACGAGCAGTACTTC.

The chain couples TRBV5-1 to TRBJ2-7, with TRBD1 matching 9 bases. The CDR3 length is 14 residues. The V gene end was trimmed by 5 bases and the J gene end by 5 bases; junction bases not matched to a gene: 8. Germline V CDR1 and CDR2: SGHRS, YFSETQ. The chain's CDR3 is CASRRPGQGDEQYF. CDR3 DNA: TGCGCCAGCAGGCGCCCGGGACAGGGCGACGAGCAGTACTTC.

The genes are TRBV2 and TRBJ2-7, with D possibly being TRBD1 (5 bases). V lost 3 bases and J 5 bases, leaving 11 bases between the germline ends. The CDR3 sequence is 13 residues long. Germline V CDR1 and CDR2: SNHLY, FYNNEI. CDR3 nucleotide sequence: TGTGCCAGCAGTGAGGCAGGGCAGGACGAGCAGTACTTC. This translates into CASSEAGQDEQYF.

This chain joins TRBV5-6 and TRBJ2-3, with D tentatively TRBD2 (5 bases). Germline V gene lookup returns CDR1 SGHDT and CDR2 YYEEEE. V lost 2 bases and J 3 bases, leaving 7 bases between the germline ends. The CDR3 has 13 amino acids. CDR3: CASSFRGTDTQYF. The CDR3 nucleotides are TGTGCCAGCAGCTTTCGAGGGACAGATACGCAGTATTTT.

V usage is TRBV5-1 and J usage is TRBJ1-1; D is undetermined. V lost 3 bases and J 0 bases, leaving 15 bases between the germline ends. Germline V CDR1 and CDR2: SGHRS, YFSETQ. The CDR3 has 16 amino acids. CDR3 in amino acids: CASSSTPQNMNTEAFF. CDR3 DNA sequence: TGCGCCAGCAGCTCCACTCCACAGAACATGAACACTGAAGCTTTCTTT.

The chain uses TRBV11-3 and TRBJ1-1; 8 nucleotides align to TRBD1. Trimming removed 1 base from V and 8 bases from J; junction bases left unmatched: 9. Germline CDR1 is SGHNT and CDR2 is YENEEA. This CDR3 is built from 15 residues. The CDR3 bases are TGTGCCAGCAGCTTAGGATCTCTCCGGGACAGGGAAGCTTTCTTT. It codes for CASSLGSLRDREAFF.

V and J are TRBV12-3 or TRBV12-4 and TRBJ2-5; a weak D match, TRBD1 (6 bases). With 1 base removed from V and 5 bases from J, the gap between germline ends came to 8 bases. This CDR3 has 13 amino acids. The CDR3 DNA reads as TGTGCCAGCAGTTTAGGAACAGGGGAGACCCAGTACTTC. It translates to CASSLGTGETQYF.

This clone was found once. The V and J genes are TRBV7-2 and TRBJ2-3; tentatively, D is TRBD2 (6 bases). V lost 3 bases and J lost 1, with 8 bases in between. The CDR3 consists of 14 residues. CDR1 and CDR2 from the germline V gene are SGHTA and FQGNSA. This chain's CDR3 is CASSLAGRTDTQYF. The DNA of the CDR3 is TGTGCCAGCAGCTTGGCGGGACGCACAGATACGCAGTATTTT. Looking up the rest from reference TRBV7-2 and TRBJ2-3 gives the full variable domain: GAGVSQSPSNKVTEKGKDVELRCDPISGHTALYWYRQSLGQGLEFLIYFQGNSAPDKSGLPSDRFSAERTGGSVSTLTIQRTQQEDSAVYLCASSLAGRTDTQYFGPGTRLTVL.

The rearrangement uses TRBV19 and TRBJ1-3; maybe TRBD1 (5 bases). This CDR3 has 14 amino acids. The V end was cut by 5 bases, the J end by 4 bases, with 12 bases between. Germline V gene lookup returns CDR1 LNHDA and CDR2 SQIVND (reference sequence). In DNA, the CDR3 is TGTGCCAGTAGTCACCGGGGGACGGGAAACACCATATATTTT. This gives the protein CASSHRGTGNTIYF.

The V call is TRBV6-6, the J call TRBJ2-7; a possible D gene is TRBD2 (5 bases). Trimming shortened V by 0 bases and J by 1 base, and 7 bases separated the two germline ends. In germline, CDR1 is MNHNY, CDR2 SVGAGI (reference sequence). The CDR3 is made up of 14 amino acids. Written as DNA, the CDR3 is TGTGCCAGCAGTTACTCGGGAGAGTCCTACGAGCAGTACTTC. Its protein is CASSYSGESYEQYF.

The chain uses TRBV2 and TRBJ2-5; a possible D gene is TRBD1 (6 bases). The V and J ends lost 10 bases and 4 bases respectively, with 19 bases between them. Germline loops: CDR1 SNHLY, CDR2 FYNNEI. This CDR3 region has 14 residues. In DNA, the CDR3 is TGTGCCACCTGGTACAGGGTCGGAGGAGAGACCCAGTACTTC. Translation: CATWYRVGGETQYF.

This clone was picked up one time. The gene calls are TRBV5-5 and TRBJ2-7, with a tentative D call TRBD1 (6 bases). V dropped 2 bases and J dropped 3 bases, with 15 bases sitting between them. This CDR3 has 15 amino acids. Germline loops: CDR1 SGHKS, CDR2 YYEKEE (reference sequence). The DNA of the CDR3 is TGTGCCAGCAGCTTAGGTGGGGACACGTACTACGAGCAGTACTTC. It translates to CASSLGGDTYYEQYF. Full variable domain (rest looked up from reference TRBV5-5 and TRBJ2-7): DAGVTQSPTHLIKTRGQQVTLRCSPISGHKSVSWYQQVLGQGPQFIFQYYEKEERGRGNFPDRFSARQFPNYSSELNVNALLLGDSALYLCASSLGGDTYYEQYFGPGTRLTVT.

This clone was counted a single time. This chain connects TRBV19 to TRBJ1-2, with TRBD1 identical over 7 bases. There are 15 residues in the CDR3. Germline V lookup: CDR1 LNHDA, CDR2 SQIVND (reference sequence). Losses at the gene ends were 2 bases for V and 4 bases for J; bases not matched to a gene: 7. The chain's CDR3 is CASSIWDSSLYGYTF. The DNA for the CDR3 is TGTGCCAGTAGTATATGGGACAGCTCCCTCTATGGCTACACCTTC.

The J gene is TRBJ1-1, the V gene TRBV11-2; possible D gene TRBD1, 6 bases. CDR1 SGHAT and CDR2 FQNNGV come from the germline V gene. Trimming pared 4 bases from V and 5 bases from J, leaving 20 bases between. This CDR3 comprises 16 residues. CDR3 region: CASSSRAGGPETEAFF. The CDR3 DNA follows: TGTGCCAGCAGCTCCCGGGCGGGGGGGCCGGAGACTGAAGCTTTCTTT. The variable domain in full, with the rest retrieved from reference TRBV11-2 and TRBJ1-1, is EAGVAQSPRYKIIEKRQSVAFWCNPISGHATLYWYQQILGQGPKLLIQFQNNGVVDDSQLPKDRFSAERLKGVDSTLKIQPAKLEDSAVYLCASSSRAGGPETEAFFGQGTRLTVV.

This clone was seen just once. The rearrangement links TRBV5-1 to TRBJ2-7; D ambiguous. Germline CDR1 and CDR2: SGHRS and YFSETQ. The CDR3 has 14 amino acids. With 0 bases removed from V and 6 bases from J, the gap between germline ends came to 13 bases. CDR3 nucleotides: TGCGCCAGCAGCTTGGCCCTGGTGTCGGGCGAGCAGTACTTC. Translation gives CASSLALVSGEQYF.

The J gene is TRBJ1-4, the V gene TRBV5-1, with a weak D call TRBD1 (5 bases). Germline CDR1 is SGHRS and CDR2 is YFSETQ. Trimming pared 0 bases from V and 4 bases from J, leaving 13 bases between. The CDR3 spans 16 residues. The CDR3 sequence: CASSLGSNRGNEKLFF. DNA of the CDR3: TGCGCCAGCAGCTTGGGCTCTAATAGGGGTAATGAAAAACTGTTTTTT.

The chain couples TRBV6-5 to TRBJ2-1, with 9 nucleotides matching TRBD1. V lost 3 bases to trimming and J lost 3 bases; unmatched junction nucleotides: 3. The CDR3 length is 15 residues. Per the germline V gene, CDR1 is MNHEY and CDR2 is SVGAGI. CDR3 in DNA: TGTGCCAGCAGTTATGACAGGGGGATCTACAATGAGCAGTTCTTC. Its translation: CASSYDRGIYNEQFF.

This rearrangement joins TRBV27 to TRBJ1-4, with D possibly TRBD1 on 5 matching bases. Trimming shortened V by 6 bases and J by 1 base, and 9 bases separated the two germline ends. Per the germline V gene, CDR1 is MNHEY and CDR2 is SMNVEV (reference sequence). CDR3 length: 14 amino acids. Here the CDR3 DNA reads TGTGCCAGCAGGGGACTGGGAACTAATGAAAAACTGTTTTTT. Translation: CASRGLGTNEKLFF.

V usage is TRBV7-9 and J usage is TRBJ1-4; TRBD1 matches 9 bases. This CDR3 is 15 amino acids long. Per germline, CDR1 SEHNR and CDR2 FQNEAQ (reference sequence). After removal of 6 bases from V and 8 bases from J, the junction contained 10 bases not matched to a gene. The CDR3 region has the DNA TGTGCCAGCAGGGCGGGGGACAGGGTATACGAAAAACTGTTTTTT. Amino acid sequence: CASRAGDRVYEKLFF.

The chain joins TRBV5-4 to TRBJ2-3; no reliable D call. The CDR3 runs to 16 residues. Germline V gene sequence: CDR1 SGHNT, CDR2 YYREEE (reference sequence). Trimming shortened V by 3 bases and J by 1 base, and 15 bases separated the two germline ends. The CDR3 here is CASSYDFSGGTDTQYF. Written as DNA, the CDR3 is TGTGCCAGCAGCTACGACTTCTCCGGAGGCACAGATACGCAGTATTTT.

V gene TRBV9 combines with J gene TRBJ2-3; no definite D call. This CDR3 has 14 residues. CDR1 is SGDLS and CDR2 is YYNGEE in the germline V gene. Trimming stripped 0 bases from V and 3 bases from J, with 8 bases between. CDR3 sequence (DNA): TGTGCCAGCAGCGTAGATGTAATGACAGATACGCAGTATTTT. Its protein is CASSVDVMTDTQYF.

V usage is TRBV7-2 and J usage is TRBJ2-7; TRBD2 matches 7 bases. Trimming took 7 bases from V and 4 from J; bases not matched to a gene: 4. This CDR3 region has 12 residues. Per the germline V gene, CDR1 is SGHTA and CDR2 is FQGNSA. CDR3 in DNA: TGTGCCAGCACCCGGGGAGGGTACGAGCAGTACTTC. Protein sequence: CASTRGGYEQYF.

The chain employs TRBV3-1 (or the pseudogene TRBV3-2) and TRBJ1-2; possible D gene TRBD1, 6 bases. Germline CDR1 and CDR2: LGHDT and YNNKEL (reference sequence). V lost 0 bases and J 4 bases, leaving 6 bases between the germline ends. The CDR3 contains 13 residues. CDR3 amino acids: CASSQDRGYGYTF. The DNA of the CDR3 is TGTGCCAGCAGCCAAGACAGGGGCTATGGCTACACCTTC.